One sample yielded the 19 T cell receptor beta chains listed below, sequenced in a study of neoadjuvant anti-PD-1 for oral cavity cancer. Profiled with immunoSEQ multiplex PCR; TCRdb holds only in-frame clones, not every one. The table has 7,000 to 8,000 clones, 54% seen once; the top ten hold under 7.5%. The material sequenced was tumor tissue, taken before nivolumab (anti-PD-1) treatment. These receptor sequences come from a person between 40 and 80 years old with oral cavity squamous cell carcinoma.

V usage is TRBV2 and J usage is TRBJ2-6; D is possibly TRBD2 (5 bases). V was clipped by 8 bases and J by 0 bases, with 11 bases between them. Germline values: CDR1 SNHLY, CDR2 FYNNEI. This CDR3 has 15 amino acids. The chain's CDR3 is CASREASSGANVLTF. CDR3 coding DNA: TGTGCCAGCCGGGAAGCCAGCTCTGGGGCCAACGTCCTGACTTTC.

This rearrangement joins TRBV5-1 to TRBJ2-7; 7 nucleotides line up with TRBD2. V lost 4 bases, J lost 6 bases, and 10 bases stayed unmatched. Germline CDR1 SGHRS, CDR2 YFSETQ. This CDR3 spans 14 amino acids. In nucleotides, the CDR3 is TGCGCCAGCAGCCCGGCTAGCGGACCCGGCGAGCAGTACTTC. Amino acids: CASSPASGPGEQYF. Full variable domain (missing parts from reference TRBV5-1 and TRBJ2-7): KAGVTQTPRYLIKTRGQQVTLSCSPISGHRSVSWYQQTPGQGLQFLFEYFSETQRNKGNFPGRFSGRQFSNSRSEMNVSTLELGDSALYLCASSPASGPGEQYFGPGTRLTVT.

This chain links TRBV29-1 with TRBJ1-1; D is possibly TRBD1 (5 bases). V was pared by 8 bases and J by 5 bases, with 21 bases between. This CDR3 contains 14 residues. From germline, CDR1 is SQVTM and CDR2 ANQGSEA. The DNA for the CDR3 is TGCAGCTTATCTTTGGGGGGAGGGAGAACTGAAGCTTTCTTT. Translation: CSLSLGGGRTEAFF.

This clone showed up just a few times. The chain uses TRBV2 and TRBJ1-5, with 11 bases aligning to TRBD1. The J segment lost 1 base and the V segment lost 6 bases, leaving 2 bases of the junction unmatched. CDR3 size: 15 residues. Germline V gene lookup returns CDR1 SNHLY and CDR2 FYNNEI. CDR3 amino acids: CASRRDRGSNQPQHF. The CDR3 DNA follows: TGTGCCAGCAGGAGGGACAGGGGGAGCAATCAGCCCCAGCATTTT.

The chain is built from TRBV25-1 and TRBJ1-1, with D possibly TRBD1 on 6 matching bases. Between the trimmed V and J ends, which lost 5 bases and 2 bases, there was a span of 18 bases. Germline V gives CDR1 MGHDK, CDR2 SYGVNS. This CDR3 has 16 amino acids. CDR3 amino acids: CASSPLDRWVNTEAFF. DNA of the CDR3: TGTGCCAGCAGTCCGTTGGACAGATGGGTAAACACTGAAGCTTTCTTT. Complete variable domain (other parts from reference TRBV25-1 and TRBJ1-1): EADIYQTPRYLVIGTGKKITLECSQTMGHDKMYWYQQDPGMELHLIHYSYGVNSTEKGDLSSESTVSRIRTEHFPLTLESARPSHTSQYLCASSPLDRWVNTEAFFGQGTRLTVV.

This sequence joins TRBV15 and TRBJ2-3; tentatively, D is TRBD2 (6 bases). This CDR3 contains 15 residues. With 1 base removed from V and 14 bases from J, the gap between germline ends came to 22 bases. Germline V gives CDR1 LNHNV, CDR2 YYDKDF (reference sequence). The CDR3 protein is CATSRGNRDPPGGYF. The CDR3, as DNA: TGTGCCACCAGCAGAGGGAACCGGGACCCACCCGGGGGGTATTTT.

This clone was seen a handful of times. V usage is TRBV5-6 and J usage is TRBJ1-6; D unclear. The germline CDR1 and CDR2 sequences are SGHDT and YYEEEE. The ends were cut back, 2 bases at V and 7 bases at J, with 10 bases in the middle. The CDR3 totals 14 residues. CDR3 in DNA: TGTGCCAGCAGCTTCCAGGACCCCAATTCACCCCTCCACTTT. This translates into CASSFQDPNSPLHF. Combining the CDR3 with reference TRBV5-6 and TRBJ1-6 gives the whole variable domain DAGVTQSPTHLIKTRGQQVTLRCSPKSGHDTVSWYQQALGQGPQFIFQYYEEEERQRGNFPDRFSGHQFPNYSSELNVNALLLGDSALYLCASSFQDPNSPLHFGNGTRLTVT.

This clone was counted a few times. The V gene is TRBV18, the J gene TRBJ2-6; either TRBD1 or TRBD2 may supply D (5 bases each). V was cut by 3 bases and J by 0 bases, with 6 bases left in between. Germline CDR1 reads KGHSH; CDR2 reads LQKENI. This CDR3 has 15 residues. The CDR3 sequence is CASSPGVSGANVLTF. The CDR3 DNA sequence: TGTGCCAGCTCACCGGGGGTCTCTGGGGCCAACGTCCTGACTTTC.

The CDR3 DNA sequence: TGTGCCAGCAGAACGGGGAGGAATTCCTATAATTCACCCCTCCACTTT. Translating gives CASRTGRNSYNSPLHF. The gene calls are TRBV11-2 and TRBJ1-6; D gene uncertain. Trimming removed 6 bases at V and 1 base at J, with 13 bases between. Germline CDR1 SGHAT, CDR2 FQNNGV. The CDR3 length is 16 residues.

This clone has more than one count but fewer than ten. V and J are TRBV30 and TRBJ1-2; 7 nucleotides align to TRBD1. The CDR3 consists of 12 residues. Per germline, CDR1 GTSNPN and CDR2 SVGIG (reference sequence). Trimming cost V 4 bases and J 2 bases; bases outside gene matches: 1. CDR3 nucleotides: TGTGCCTGGACAGGGGGAAACTATGGCTACACCTTC. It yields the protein CAWTGGNYGYTF.

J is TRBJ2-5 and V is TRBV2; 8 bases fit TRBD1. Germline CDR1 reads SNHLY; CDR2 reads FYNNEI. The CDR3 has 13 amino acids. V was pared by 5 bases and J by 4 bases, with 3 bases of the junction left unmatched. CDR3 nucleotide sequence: TGTGCCAGCAGTCGCGACAGGGGAGAGACCCAGTACTTC. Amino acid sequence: CASSRDRGETQYF. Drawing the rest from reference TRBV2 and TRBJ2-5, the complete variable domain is EPEVTQTPSHQVTQMGQEVILRCVPISNHLYFYWYRQILGQKVEFLVSFYNNEISEKSEIFDDQFSVERPDGSNFTLKIRSTKLEDSAMYFCASSRDRGETQYFGPGTRLLVL.

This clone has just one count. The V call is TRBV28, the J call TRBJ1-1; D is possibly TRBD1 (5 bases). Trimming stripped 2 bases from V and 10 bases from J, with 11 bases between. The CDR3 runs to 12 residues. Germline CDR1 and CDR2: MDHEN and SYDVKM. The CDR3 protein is CASSLIRVRAFF. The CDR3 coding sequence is TGTGCCAGCAGTTTAATCAGGGTCCGAGCTTTCTTT.

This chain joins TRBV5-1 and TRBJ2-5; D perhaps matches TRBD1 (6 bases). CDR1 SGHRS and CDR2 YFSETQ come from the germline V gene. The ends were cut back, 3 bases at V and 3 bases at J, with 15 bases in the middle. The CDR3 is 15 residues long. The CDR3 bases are TGCGCCAGCAGCTATTACAGGGTTGAGAAAGAGACCCAGTACTTC. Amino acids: CASSYYRVEKETQYF.

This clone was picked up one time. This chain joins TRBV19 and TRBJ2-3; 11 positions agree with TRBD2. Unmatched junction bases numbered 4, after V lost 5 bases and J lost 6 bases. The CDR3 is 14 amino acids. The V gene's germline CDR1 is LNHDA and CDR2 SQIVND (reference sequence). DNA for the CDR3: TGTGCCAGTAGTGCTAGCGGGAGGAGGGATACGCAGTATTTT. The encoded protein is CASSASGRRDTQYF.

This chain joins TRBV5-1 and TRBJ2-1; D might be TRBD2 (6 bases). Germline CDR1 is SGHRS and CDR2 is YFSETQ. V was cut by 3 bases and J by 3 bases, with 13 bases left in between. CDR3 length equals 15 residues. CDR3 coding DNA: TGCGCCAGCAGCTCCGGGGGAGCCAACTACAATGAGCAGTTCTTC. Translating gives CASSSGGANYNEQFF.

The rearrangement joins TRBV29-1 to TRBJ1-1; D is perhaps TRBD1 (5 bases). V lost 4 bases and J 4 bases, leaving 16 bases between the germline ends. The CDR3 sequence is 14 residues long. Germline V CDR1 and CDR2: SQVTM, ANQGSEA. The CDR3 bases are TGCAGCGTTGGTTGGGTACAGGCCGTCACTGAAGCTTTCTTT. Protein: CSVGWVQAVTEAFF.

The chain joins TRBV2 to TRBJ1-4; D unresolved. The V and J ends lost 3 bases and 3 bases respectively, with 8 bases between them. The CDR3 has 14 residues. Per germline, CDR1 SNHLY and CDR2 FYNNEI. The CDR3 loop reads CASSDTTPNEKLFF. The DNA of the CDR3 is TGTGCCAGCAGTGATACCACACCTAATGAAAAACTGTTTTTT. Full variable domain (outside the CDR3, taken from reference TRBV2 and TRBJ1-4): EPEVTQTPSHQVTQMGQEVILRCVPISNHLYFYWYRQILGQKVEFLVSFYNNEISEKSEIFDDQFSVERPDGSNFTLKIRSTKLEDSAMYFCASSDTTPNEKLFFGSGTQLSVL.

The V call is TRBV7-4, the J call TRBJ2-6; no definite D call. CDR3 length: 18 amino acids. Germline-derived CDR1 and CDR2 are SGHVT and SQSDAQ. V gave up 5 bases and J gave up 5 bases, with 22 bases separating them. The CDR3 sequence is CASSLHGCPQSRANVLTF. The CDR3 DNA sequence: TGTGCCAGCAGCCTACATGGTTGCCCACAAAGTCGGGCCAACGTCCTGACTTTC.

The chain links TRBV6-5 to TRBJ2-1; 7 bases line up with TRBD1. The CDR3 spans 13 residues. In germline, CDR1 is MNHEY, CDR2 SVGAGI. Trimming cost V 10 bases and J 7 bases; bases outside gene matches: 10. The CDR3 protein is CATIQGKGNEQFF. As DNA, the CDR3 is TGTGCCACCATACAGGGGAAAGGGAATGAGCAGTTCTTC.